These 19 T cell receptor beta chains originate from one sample sequenced in a study of patients and donors after allogeneic stem cell transplantation. TCRdb re-called the RT-PCR reads through MiXCR, storing one row per CDR3 protein. The table lists approximately 200,000 distinct CDR3 sequences, over 30% of them singletons. The sample was blood, either unsorted or a sorted T cell fraction (not recorded which). The receptors here all came from a human donor who was either an allogeneic HSCT recipient or a stem cell or donor lymphocyte infusion donor (not recorded which). It is not recorded whose cells these are; they may come from a transplant donor.

The rearrangement links TRBV4-1 to TRBJ1-2; D remains ambiguous. V lost 1 base and J 4 bases, leaving 7 bases between the germline ends. The CDR3 extends over 13 amino acids. Germline assignment: CDR1 MGHRA and CDR2 YSYEKL. CDR3 coding DNA: TGCGCCAGCAGCCAAGTGAAACTCTATGGCTACACCTTC. The encoded protein is CASSQVKLYGYTF.

The chain has TRBV3-1 and TRBJ1-2, with D unresolved. The CDR3 totals 13 residues. Germline CDR1 and CDR2: LGHDT and YNNKEL (reference sequence). Trimming removed 1 base at V and 4 bases at J, with 7 bases between. CDR3 loop: CASSQVGTYGYTF. In nucleotides, the CDR3 is TGTGCCAGCAGCCAAGTCGGAACCTATGGCTACACCTTC.

The rearrangement joins TRBV28 to TRBJ1-6, with 7 bases that match TRBD1. CDR3 length equals 15 residues. Trimming at V came to 10 bases and at J to 4 bases, leaving 10 bases not matched to a gene. Germline V gives CDR1 MDHEN, CDR2 SYDVKM. The chain's CDR3 is CATNRDSSYNSPLHF. The CDR3 DNA reads TGTGCCACCAACCGGGACAGCTCATATAATTCACCCCTCCACTTT.

The chain combines TRBV4-1 with TRBJ1-1; possibly TRBD1 for D (5 bases). Germline V gene sequence: CDR1 MGHRA, CDR2 YSYEKL. Between the trimmed V and J ends, which lost 8 bases and 2 bases, there was a span of 12 bases. The CDR3 is made up of 13 amino acids. CDR3 nucleotides: TGCGCCAGCGCGACCGACAGAAACACTGAAGCTTTCTTT. Amino acids: CASATDRNTEAFF.

This clonotype was counted a few times. An end of the junction does not agree with germline; a read error may underlie this. The DNA for the CDR3 is TGCAGTGCTAAGAGAGAGGGGACTAGTGAAAAACTGTTTTTT. Protein: CSAKREGTSEKLFF. V and J are TRBV20-1 and TRBJ1-4; maybe TRBD1 (5 bases). Germline CDR1 reads DFQATT; CDR2 reads SNEGSKA (reference sequence). The length of the CDR3 is 14 residues.

The rearrangement links TRBV18 to TRBJ1-2, with D perhaps matching TRBD1 (5 bases). Trimming took off 3 bases at V and 4 bases at J, with 9 bases between the two ends. This CDR3 has 13 residues. CDR1 and CDR2 from the germline V gene are KGHSH and LQKENI. CDR3 bases: TGTGCCAGCTCACCGCGGGGACCCTATGGCTACACCTTC. This sequence encodes CASSPRGPYGYTF.

J is TRBJ2-2 and V is TRBV30; tentative D call: TRBD2 (5 bases). This CDR3 region has 14 residues. Between the trimmed V and J ends, which lost 3 bases and 5 bases, there was a span of 13 bases. The V gene's germline CDR1 is GTSNPN and CDR2 SVGIG (reference sequence). The CDR3: CAWSHGSGTGELFF. The CDR3 nucleotides are TGTGCCTGGAGCCATGGGTCGGGGACCGGGGAGCTGTTTTTT.

The CDR3, as DNA: TGTGCCAGCAGCCCCCGACAGATCTATGGCTACACCTTC. Protein product: CASSPRQIYGYTF. The chain recombines TRBV4-2 with TRBJ1-2, with D perhaps TRBD1 (5 bases). Germline CDR1 is LGHNA and CDR2 is YNFKEQ. V was cut by 4 bases and J by 4 bases, with 10 bases left in between. The CDR3 sequence is 13 residues long.

This clonotype was observed at least ten times. V usage is TRBV29-1 and J usage is TRBJ1-1, with 7 bases matching TRBD1. Germline V lookup: CDR1 SQVTM, CDR2 ANQGSEA. V trimming: 5 bases; J trimming: 3 bases; junction bases outside the gene matches: 6. This CDR3 is 13 amino acids long. The CDR3 nucleotides read TGCAGCGTTTTCGAGGACAGGCACACTGAAGCTTTCTTT. Protein product: CSVFEDRHTEAFF. Using reference TRBV29-1 and TRBJ1-1 for the parts outside the CDR3, the full variable domain is SAVISQKPSRDICQRGTSLTIQCQVDSQVTMMFWYRQQPGQSLTLIATANQGSEATYESGFVIDKFPISRPNLTFSTLTVSNMSPEDSSIYLCSVFEDRHTEAFFGQGTRLTVV.

In its sample, this clonotype was seen a few times. The chain links TRBV7-9 to TRBJ1-2, with 7 bases aligning to TRBD1. V shed 4 bases, J shed 3 bases, and the junction held 5 bases outside the gene matches. The CDR3 covers 14 residues. Germline lookup yields CDR1 SEHNR and CDR2 FQNEAQ (reference sequence). The CDR3 loop reads CASSWTTGDYGYTF. The DNA for the CDR3 is TGTGCCAGCAGCTGGACTACAGGGGACTATGGCTACACCTTC.

This clonotype was detected many times. The rearrangement links TRBV12-3 or TRBV12-4 to TRBJ2-7, with a possible D match to TRBD1 (6 bases). CDR3 length: 12 amino acids. V lost 4 bases, J lost 4 bases, and 8 bases lay in between. The CDR3 sequence is CASSSRGYEQYF. CDR3 coding DNA: TGTGCCAGCAGTTCCAGGGGTTACGAGCAGTACTTC.

The CDR3 nucleotides are TGTGCCAGCAGCCAAGTCCGGGGGACCCAGTACTTC. This encodes CASSQVRGTQYF. The chain recombines TRBV14 with TRBJ2-5; TRBD2 is a possible D gene (5 bases). The CDR3 consists of 12 residues. Trimming stripped 1 base from V and 7 bases from J, with 7 bases between. From germline, CDR1 is SGHDN and CDR2 FVKESK.

The chain links TRBV7-2 to TRBJ2-5; D might be TRBD1 (6 bases). Germline CDR1 reads SGHTA; CDR2 reads FQGNSA. The CDR3 is 14 residues long. Trimming removed 2 bases from V and 5 bases from J, with 12 bases in between. Written as DNA, the CDR3 is TGTGCCAGCAGCTTAACCGACAGGTTGGAGACCCAGTACTTC. Protein sequence: CASSLTDRLETQYF.

This chain uses TRBV5-6 with TRBJ1-1; TRBD1 agrees at 10 bases. The J segment lost 0 bases and the V segment lost 4 bases, leaving 6 bases of the junction unmatched. Per germline, CDR1 SGHDT and CDR2 YYEEEE. This CDR3 has 16 residues. The CDR3 protein is CASSPDRGLLNTEAFF. The CDR3, as DNA: TGTGCCAGCAGCCCAGACAGGGGGCTGTTGAACACTGAAGCTTTCTTT.

This clonotype was found a few times. The gene calls are TRBV5-1 and TRBJ1-5; D is perhaps TRBD1 (6 bases). Germline V gene lookup returns CDR1 SGHRS and CDR2 YFSETQ. The CDR3 is 14 residues long. V was shortened by 4 bases and J by 2 bases, with 10 bases between the two germline ends. CDR3 in amino acids: CASSQGPGNQPQHF. In DNA form, the CDR3 reads TGCGCCAGCAGCCAGGGGCCAGGCAATCAGCCCCAGCATTTT.

The sample holds a few counts of this clonotype. The chain employs TRBV6-5 and TRBJ1-1; D is possibly TRBD1 (5 bases). Between the trimmed V and J ends, which lost 5 bases and 2 bases, there was a span of 15 bases. Germline V gene data show CDR1 as MNHEY and CDR2 as SVGAGI. This CDR3 region has 15 residues. CDR3 protein: CASSAWGTANTEAFF. Here the CDR3 DNA reads TGTGCCAGCAGTGCGTGGGGGACCGCAAACACTGAAGCTTTCTTT.

This clonotype was seen more than once but under ten times. The genes are TRBV7-2 and TRBJ1-2; tentative D call: TRBD1 (5 bases). This CDR3 contains 15 residues. V was cut by 2 bases and J by 3 bases, with 13 bases left in between. CDR1 SGHTA and CDR2 FQGNSA come from the germline V gene. This chain's CDR3 is CASSLSGQGDYGYTF. The DNA of the CDR3 is TGTGCCAGCAGCTTAAGCGGGCAGGGTGACTATGGCTACACCTTC.

This chain connects TRBV5-1 to TRBJ1-6, with unresolved D. CDR1 SGHRS and CDR2 YFSETQ come from the germline V gene. CDR3 length equals 15 residues. The V end lost 0 bases, the J end lost 9 bases, and 13 bases lay between the germline ends. CDR3 nucleotide sequence: TGCGCCAGCAGCTTGGACAGCCCCCAACGTTCACCCCTCCACTTT. This gives the protein CASSLDSPQRSPLHF.

In this sample, this clonotype turned up a few times. V and J are TRBV28 and TRBJ1-5; 10 positions match TRBD1. The CDR3 contains 19 residues. CDR1 is MDHEN and CDR2 is SYDVKM in the germline V gene. After removal of 1 base from V and 2 bases from J, the junction contained 11 bases not matched to a gene. CDR3 in amino acids: CASSLFGQGGKIGNQPQHF. In nucleotides, the CDR3 is TGTGCCAGCAGTTTATTCGGACAGGGGGGAAAAATTGGCAATCAGCCCCAGCATTTT. Variable domain in full (rest from reference TRBV28 and TRBJ1-5): DVKVTQSSRYLVKRTGEKVFLECVQDMDHENMFWYRQDPGLGLRLIYFSYDVKMKEKGDIPEGYSVSREKKERFSLILESASTNQTSMYLCASSLFGQGGKIGNQPQHFGDGTRLSIL.